This is a list of T cell receptor beta chains from one sample in a study of response to subunit inactivated influenza vaccine. TCRdb reanalysed the RT-PCR reads using MiXCR and keeps one entry per CDR3 protein. The sample lists some 600,000 distinct CDR3 sequences, 12% to 15% occurring once. Sequenced here: PBMCs from blood, sampled 14 to 15 days before vaccination. The receptors derive from a man in his forties or fifties who received an inactivated influenza vaccine. The CDR3 runs from the conserved cysteine through the conserved F or W. A D gene is named only where the DNA matches it firmly. Clone size is given for some rows only: seen once, a few or many times, or a class if the clone is expanded.

V	J	size	D	DNA	CDR3
TRBV3-1	TRBJ2-7	few	.	TGTGCCAGCAGCCACCTGGGCGAGCAGTACTTC	CASSHLGEQYF
TRBV4-1	TRBJ2-3	.	.	TGCGCCAGCAGCCAAGGGGGGGCTAGCCGGAGAACAGATACGCAGTATTTT	CASSQGGASRRTDTQYF
TRBV12-3/TRBV12-4	TRBJ2-3	few	TRBD2	TGTGCCAGCAGCTCTCCTAGCGGGTACACCTCTAGCACAGATACGCAGTATTTT	CASSSPSGYTSSTDTQYF
TRBV4-2	TRBJ2-3	.	.	TGTGCCAGCAGCCAAGGGCCTTTACCCGTGGATACGCAGTATTTT	CASSQGPLPVDTQYF
TRBV3-1	TRBJ2-7	many	.	TGTGCCAGCAGCCAAACGGGATTCTACGAGCAGTACTTC	CASSQTGFYEQYF
TRBV9	TRBJ1-5	.	.	TGTGCCAGCAGCGCAGGGGCCGGAGGCAATCAGCCCCAGCATTTT	CASSAGAGGNQPQHF
TRBV29-1	TRBJ2-1	few	TRBD2	TGCAGCGGTTCGACTAGCGGAGACGAGCAGTTCTTC	CSGSTSGDEQFF
TRBV12-3/TRBV12-4	TRBJ2-5	.	TRBD2	TGTGCCAGCGCTAGGGCCAGCGGGGGGTCGGTAGAGACCCAGTACTTC	CASARASGGSVETQYF
TRBV29-1	TRBJ2-1	many	.	TGCAGCGCCTTAGTCTACAATGAGCAGTTCTTC	CSALVYNEQFF
TRBV15	TRBJ2-2	.	TRBD1	TGTGCCACCAGCAGCCCGGGACAGGGTGGCGGGGAGCTGTTTTTT	CATSSPGQGGGELFF
TRBV20-1	TRBJ1-5	.	TRBD1	TGCAGTGCTCGGACAGGGACATATAGCAATCAGCCCCAGCATTTT	CSARTGTYSNQPQHF
TRBV5-1	TRBJ2-5	.	TRBD2	TGCGCCAGCAGCTTGGGGGCTAGCGGGAGGGCCGTCCAAGAGACCCAGTACTTC	CASSLGASGRAVQETQYF
TRBV29-1	TRBJ2-7	few	.	TGCAGCGTTCGTCCGGGACAACGTTTGTCATCCGAGCAGTACTTC	CSVRPGQRLSSEQYF
TRBV7-2	TRBJ1-1	few	.	TGTGCCAGCAGCTTCGCCAGCAACACTGAAGCTTTCTTT	CASSFASNTEAFF
TRBV11-1	TRBJ2-1	.	TRBD1	TGTGCCAGCAGCCGCCGGGACAGACGATACAATGAGCAGTTCTTC	CASSRRDRRYNEQFF
TRBV4-1	TRBJ2-3	few	TRBD1	TGCGCCAGCAGCCCAACAATTTCCGGGACAGCCACAGATACGCAGTATTTT	CASSPTISGTATDTQYF
TRBV4-2	TRBJ1-1	few	.	TGTGCCAGCAGCCAAGAAAGGGGAGCAAACACTGAAGCTTTCTTT	CASSQERGANTEAFF
TRBV12-3/TRBV12-4	TRBJ2-7	few	TRBD2	TGTGCCAGCAGCAGTGGGGAACTAGCGGGAACCTACGAGCAGTACTTC	CASSSGELAGTYEQYF
TRBV13	TRBJ2-7	few	.	TGTGCCAGCAGCTTAGGGCCCGGAATGAGGGCGAGCTCCTACGAGCAGTACTTC	CASSLGPGMRASSYEQYF
TRBV4-2	TRBJ2-1	few	TRBD2	TGTGCCAGCAGCCAAGAGACTAGCGGCTCCTACAATGAGCAGTTCTTC	CASSQETSGSYNEQFF
TRBV6-5	TRBJ2-2	few	.	TGTGCCAGCAGTTATACACTGGCCGGCGAGCTGTTTTTT	CASSYTLAGELFF
TRBV7-2	TRBJ2-7	.	.	TGTGCCAGCAGCTTAGGATTTGGGGCGGGATACGAGCAGTACTTC	CASSLGFGAGYEQYF
TRBV15	TRBJ2-5	.	TRBD1	TGTGCCACCACCACGACAGGGGGCCTTTTGGTGACCCAGTACTTC	CATTTTGGLLVTQYF
TRBV4-2	TRBJ2-5	.	.	TGTGCCAGCAGCCAGACGGGGGCGTCGGCTCAAGAGACCCAGTACTTC	CASSQTGASAQETQYF
TRBV29-1	TRBJ1-2	few	.	TGCAGCGTTGAAGATCTCCTGGGCTTAACTAACTATGGCTACACCTTC	CSVEDLLGLTNYGYTF
TRBV12-3/TRBV12-4	TRBJ2-2	many	.	TGTGCCAGCAGTTTAAGGGAAACCGGGGAGCTGTTTTTT	CASSLRETGELFF
TRBV5-5	TRBJ2-7	.	.	TGTGCCATCAGCTTGGCCGTGAACGAGCAGTACTTC	CAISLAVNEQYF
TRBV20-1	TRBJ1-5	.	TRBD1	TGCAGTGCTAGAGATGTGGACCGAGAACCCAGGGGGTCCCAGCATTTT	CSARDVDREPRGSQHF
TRBV12-3/TRBV12-4	TRBJ1-1	many	.	TGTGCCAGCAGTTTAGAGGCAGGCATGAACACTGAAGCTTTCTTT	CASSLEAGMNTEAFF
TRBV10-3	TRBJ2-5	few	TRBD2	TGTGCCATCAGTGAGTCTGGTGGGGGAGGGCCAAAGACCCAGTACTTC	CAISESGGGGPKTQYF
TRBV29-1	TRBJ1-2	few	.	TGCAGCGTTGAAGTAATCGCTGGCTACACCTTC	CSVEVIAGYTF
TRBV7-9	TRBJ1-5	.	.	TGTGCCAGCAGCCCAGCTGTGGGGAATCAGCCCCAGCATTTT	CASSPAVGNQPQHF
TRBV7-2	TRBJ1-1	.	.	TGTGCCAGCAGCCAACAGGGAGGGCTCACTGAAGCTTTCTTT	CASSQQGGLTEAFF
TRBV5-1	TRBJ1-5	.	.	TGCGCCAGCAGCCGGGGGGTGGAGGAGCCCCAGCATTTT	CASSRGVEEPQHF
TRBV5-1	TRBJ2-2	many	.	TGCGCCAGCAGCTTGAGCGTTGTCACCGGGGAGCTGTTTTTT	CASSLSVVTGELFF
TRBV5-6	TRBJ2-4	.	.	TGTGCCAGCAGCAAACAAGCGGCCAGTGGAAACATTCAGTACTTC	CASSKQAASGNIQYF
TRBV2	TRBJ2-2	.	.	TGTGCCAGCATCCAAGATCGGGCGGGCACCGGGGAGCTGTTTTTT	CASIQDRAGTGELFF
TRBV20-1	TRBJ1-6	.	.	TGCAGTGCTAGCCGGGACTATAATTCACCCCTCCACTTT	CSASRDYNSPLHF
TRBV2	TRBJ1-5	.	TRBD1	TGTGCCAGCAGTGAACAGGGGGCAGGGCAGCCCCAGCATTTT	CASSEQGAGQPQHF
TRBV13	TRBJ2-7	.	.	TGTGCCAGCAGCTTTGGGGACCGGATTGACGAGCAGTACTTC	CASSFGDRIDEQYF
TRBV4-2	TRBJ1-6	few	TRBD1	TGTGCCAGCAGCTACGACAGGGAGTTTGTATCCCTCCACTTT	CASSYDREFVSLHF
TRBV12-3/TRBV12-4	TRBJ1-4	few	TRBD1	TGTGCCAGCACCTTACGGCGGACAGGGCGTAATGAAAAACTGTTTTTT	CASTLRRTGRNEKLFF
TRBV7-2	TRBJ1-2	few	TRBD1	TGTGCCAGCAGCTTGGGGACAGGGGGTATTAGGGTTGATGGCTACACCTTC	CASSLGTGGIRVDGYTF
TRBV12-3/TRBV12-4	TRBJ2-1	few	TRBD1	TGTGCCAGCAGGGGACAGAGCTCCTACAATGAGCAGTTCTTC	CASRGQSSYNEQFF
TRBV5-1	TRBJ1-2	.	.	TGCGCCAGCAGCCCTACTCCATTCCTGGATGGCTACACCTTC	CASSPTPFLDGYTF
TRBV20-1	TRBJ1-2	.	.	TGCAGTTCAAGAATGGGAGGGACCTATGGCTACACCTTC	CSSRMGGTYGYTF
TRBV7-9	TRBJ2-7	many	TRBD2	TGTGCCAGCAGCTCACCGACTAGCGGGACCAACTACGAGCAGTACTTC	CASSSPTSGTNYEQYF
TRBV5-1	TRBJ2-5	many	.	TGCGCCAGCAAAAAGACAGACCAAGAGACCCAGTACTTC	CASKKTDQETQYF
TRBV5-5	TRBJ2-5	.	.	TGTGCCAGCAGCTTGGGGGGGGCGACAGGAGTAGAGACCCAGTACTTC	CASSLGGATGVETQYF
TRBV27	TRBJ1-2	.	TRBD1	TGTGCCAGCAGTTTCCGGACAGGGGGCGCTTCTGGCTACACCTTC	CASSFRTGGASGYTF